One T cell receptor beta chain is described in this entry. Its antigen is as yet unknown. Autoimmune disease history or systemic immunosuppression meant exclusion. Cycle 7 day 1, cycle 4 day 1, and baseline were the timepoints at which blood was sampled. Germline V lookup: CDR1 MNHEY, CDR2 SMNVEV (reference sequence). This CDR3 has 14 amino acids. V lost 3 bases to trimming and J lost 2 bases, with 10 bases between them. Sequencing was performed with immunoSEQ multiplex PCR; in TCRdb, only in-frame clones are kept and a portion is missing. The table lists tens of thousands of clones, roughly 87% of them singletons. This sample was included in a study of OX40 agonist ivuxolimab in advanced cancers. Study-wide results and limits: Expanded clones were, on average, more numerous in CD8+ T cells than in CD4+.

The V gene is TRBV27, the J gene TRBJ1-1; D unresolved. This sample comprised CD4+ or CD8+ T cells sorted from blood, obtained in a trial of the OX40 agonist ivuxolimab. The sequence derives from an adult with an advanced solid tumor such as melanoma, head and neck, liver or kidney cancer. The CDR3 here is CASSFPPPNTEAFF. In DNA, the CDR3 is TGTGCCAGCAGTTTCCCCCCGCCTAACACTGAAGCTTTCTTT.